These T cell receptor beta chains were read from a single sample in a study of response to subunit inactivated influenza vaccine. MiXCR, run by TCRdb on the RT-PCR reads, gives a single entry per CDR3 protein. The sample consists of about 570,000 distinct CDR3 sequences, 10% to 15% of them appearing once. Sequenced material: PBMCs from blood, taken on the day of vaccination. The receptor source for this set is a man in his fifties or sixties who received an inactivated influenza vaccine. CDR3s include the opening cysteine and the closing phenylalanine or tryptophan. D genes are given only for firm matches. The size entry is marked missing in some rows and otherwise reads once, few, many or a size class.

TRBV4-1	13	TRBJ2-7	many	TRBD2	CASSPRGGHEQYF	TGCGCCAGCAGCCCACGCGGGGGGCACGAGCAGTACTTC
TRBV7-2	14	TRBJ2-7	-	TRBD1	CASSMYHRGDEQYF	TGTGCCAGCAGCATGTATCACAGGGGCGACGAGCAGTACTTC
TRBV13	16	TRBJ2-3	-	TRBD2	CASSDLAGGRTDTQYF	TGTGCCAGCAGCGACTTAGCGGGGGGACGCACAGATACGCAGTATTTT
TRBV5-5	15	TRBJ1-5	few	-	CASSLGTLFNQPQHF	TGTGCCAGCAGCCTTGGCACCCTTTTCAATCAGCCCCAGCATTTT
TRBV18	15	TRBJ2-1	-	-	CASSPRTTPYNEQFF	TGTGCCAGCTCACCTAGGACTACCCCTTACAATGAGCAGTTCTTC
TRBV7-2	16	TRBJ2-1	few	-	CASSLAGRAGLNEQFF	TGTGCCAGCAGCTTAGCTGGTAGGGCGGGCCTCAATGAGCAGTTCTTC
TRBV29-1	14	TRBJ2-7	few	TRBD2	CSVEVSGGWYEQYF	TGCAGCGTTGAAGTATCGGGAGGCTGGTACGAGCAGTACTTC
TRBV5-8	15	TRBJ2-7	many	-	CASSLGERLFYEQYF	TGTGCCAGCAGCTTGGGAGAGAGACTTTTCTACGAGCAGTACTTC
TRBV7-9	16	TRBJ2-5	-	-	CASSYRGAGTLETQYF	TGTGCCAGCAGCTACCGGGGGGCCGGGACGTTGGAGACCCAGTACTTC
TRBV29-1	13	TRBJ2-2	few	-	CSVWGAGTGELFF	TGCAGCGTTTGGGGGGCGGGCACCGGGGAGCTGTTTTTT
TRBV20-1	13	TRBJ2-7	many	-	CSAREQGFHEQYF	TGCAGTGCTAGAGAACAGGGTTTCCACGAGCAGTACTTC
TRBV12-3/TRBV12-4	12	TRBJ1-1	-	-	CSSSSGRTEAFF	TGTTCCAGCAGTTCCGGGAGAACTGAAGCTTTCTTT
TRBV14	15	TRBJ2-5	many	-	CASSQIGGFPETQYF	TGTGCCAGCAGCCAGATCGGGGGATTCCCAGAGACCCAGTACTTC
TRBV5-4	16	TRBJ2-1	once	TRBD2	CASSSLAGPSNNEQFF	TGTGCCAGCAGCTCCCTAGCGGGGCCCTCTAACAATGAGCAGTTCTTC
TRBV4-3	15	TRBJ1-2	-	-	CASSQDVIANYGYTF	TGCGCCAGCAGCCAAGATGTGATAGCTAACTATGGCTACACCTTC
TRBV28	19	TRBJ2-7	few	-	CASSLPAPGSGISYYEQYF	TGTGCCAGCAGTTTACCGGCCCCAGGCAGCGGTATCTCCTACTACGAGCAGTACTTC
TRBV4-3	15	TRBJ2-1	many	TRBD2	CASSQGLAGYNEQFF	TGTGCCAGCAGCCAGGGACTAGCGGGATACAATGAGCAGTTCTTC
TRBV10-3	14	TRBJ2-5	few	TRBD2	CAISEGSGKETQYF	TGTGCCATCAGTGAAGGGAGCGGGAAAGAGACCCAGTACTTC
TRBV20-1	14	TRBJ2-1	many	TRBD1	CSAPRDRVYNEQFF	TGCAGTGCTCCCCGGGACAGGGTCTACAATGAGCAGTTCTTC
TRBV12-3/TRBV12-4	11	TRBJ2-1	many	TRBD1	CASSQGDEQFF	TGTGCCAGCAGCCAGGGGGATGAGCAGTTCTTC
TRBV6-1	13	TRBJ2-7	many	-	CASTGRNSYEQYF	TGTGCCAGCACGGGGCGGAACTCCTACGAGCAGTACTTC
TRBV6-2/TRBV6-3	16	TRBJ1-1	many	TRBD1	CASSYTMGRGPGEAFF	TGTGCCAGCAGTTACACAATGGGGAGGGGGCCTGGTGAAGCTTTCTTT
TRBV12-3/TRBV12-4	14	TRBJ1-4	-	TRBD1	CASSRQGGEEKLFF	TGTGCCAGCAGTAGACAGGGGGGAGAAGAAAAACTGTTTTTT
TRBV12-3/TRBV12-4	12	TRBJ2-7	many	-	CASSFRGGEQYF	TGTGCCAGCAGTTTCAGGGGTGGCGAGCAGTACTTC
TRBV20-1	14	TRBJ2-5	-	TRBD2	CSARLLAEQETQYF	TGCAGTGCACGGTTACTAGCGGAACAAGAGACCCAGTACTTC
TRBV20-1	16	TRBJ2-3	-	TRBD2	CSARPTSGGSPDTQYF	TGCAGTGCTAGACCGACTAGCGGGGGATCCCCGGATACGCAGTATTTT
TRBV11-2	18	TRBJ2-5	-	TRBD2	CASSLVSSSGSFSGTQYF	TGTGCCAGCAGCTTAGTTTCGTCTAGCGGGAGTTTTAGCGGGACCCAGTACTTC
TRBV12-3/TRBV12-4	14	TRBJ1-5	few	TRBD1	CASRPGQGDQPQHF	TGTGCCAGCAGGCCCGGACAGGGGGATCAGCCCCAGCATTTT
TRBV7-9	14	TRBJ2-1	many	TRBD1	CASSQWTGGNEQFF	TGTGCCAGCAGCCAATGGACAGGGGGCAATGAGCAGTTCTTC
TRBV30	11	TRBJ2-7	many	-	CAWEGGDEQYF	TGTGCCTGGGAAGGTGGGGACGAGCAGTACTTC
TRBV29-1	15	TRBJ1-2	-	-	CSVEGQGSSDYGYTF	TGCAGCGTTGAAGGGCAAGGGTCGAGTGACTATGGCTACACCTTC
TRBV7-2	17	TRBJ2-1	many	TRBD1	CASSYTGAASSYNEQFF	TGTGCCAGCAGCTACACAGGGGCCGCAAGCTCCTACAATGAGCAGTTCTTC
TRBV12-3/TRBV12-4	16	TRBJ2-7	-	TRBD2	CASSPPGLADLSEQYF	TGTGCCAGCAGTCCCCCGGGACTAGCGGATCTGTCGGAGCAGTACTTC
TRBV27	17	TRBJ2-2	-	TRBD2	CASAYPPSGRAPGELFF	TGTGCCAGCGCCTACCCCCCTAGCGGGAGGGCCCCCGGGGAGCTGTTTTTT
TRBV7-6	15	TRBJ2-1	few	-	CASSLWAGAYNEQFF	TGTGCCAGCAGCTTATGGGCAGGGGCGTACAATGAGCAGTTCTTC
TRBV7-2	15	TRBJ2-7	-	-	CASSLYSRGFYEQYF	TGTGCCAGCAGCTTATACTCTCGGGGGTTCTACGAGCAGTACTTC